Shown below are 28 T cell receptor beta chains from a single sample sequenced in a study of cytomegalovirus exposure and HLA in healthy donors. Use of 60 Vbeta and 13 Jbeta primers characterized the PCR. Generated by immunoSEQ multiplex PCR, the TCRdb table keeps only in-frame clones and is missing some. The table gives about 130,000 clones; the top ten clones make up approximately 1.6% of it. The sequencing input was PBMCs. The source of these receptors is a middle-aged woman in good health and CMV-seropositive.

This chain joins TRBV12-5 and TRBJ2-1, with TRBD2 identical over 10 bases. V shed 3 bases and J 7 bases; nucleotides not matched to a gene: 18. The CDR3 sequence is 19 residues long. The germline V gene has CDR1 LGHNT and CDR2 FRNRAP. The CDR3 DNA follows: TGTGCTAGTGGTTTCGAGGCTAGCGGGAGTATCCCAGGAGGGAATGAGCAGTTCTTC. Amino acid sequence: CASGFEASGSIPGGNEQFF.

The CDR3 DNA reads as TGTGCCAGCACCTCCCTGGGGGCAGGGACCAAAGGCTACACCTTC. It specifies CASTSLGAGTKGYTF. The rearrangement links TRBV28 to TRBJ1-2; D is possibly TRBD1 (6 bases). Trimming stripped 7 bases from V and 8 bases from J, with 23 bases between. The CDR3 totals 15 residues. CDR1 is MDHEN, CDR2 SYDVKM, per germline.

The rearrangement uses TRBV7-9 and TRBJ2-7; D is unclear. The CDR3 totals 15 residues. V gave up 5 bases and J gave up 2 bases, with 16 bases separating them. Per the germline V gene, CDR1 is SEHNR and CDR2 is FQNEAQ (reference sequence). The CDR3 loop is CASSVPPGSTYEQYF. As DNA, the CDR3 is TGTGCCAGCAGCGTGCCCCCCGGGTCTACCTACGAGCAGTACTTC.

The chain's CDR3 is CASSVGRVGDNEQFF. CDR3 coding DNA: TGTGCCAGCAGCGTAGGACGGGTAGGGGACAATGAGCAGTTCTTC. The gene calls are TRBV9 and TRBJ2-1; perhaps TRBD1 as D (5 bases). Trimming removed 0 bases from V and 5 bases from J, with 12 bases in between. The CDR3 spans 15 residues. In germline, CDR1 is SGDLS, CDR2 YYNGEE. The entire variable domain, with the rest obtained from reference TRBV9 and TRBJ2-1, is as follows: DSGVTQTPKHLITATGQRVTLRCSPRSGDLSVYWYQQSLDQGLQFLIQYYNGEERAKGNILERFSAQQFPDLHSELNLSSLELGDSALYFCASSVGRVGDNEQFFGPGTRLTVL.

This chain joins TRBV14 and TRBJ2-5; weak D call: TRBD1 (5 bases). Trimming pared 2 bases from V and 5 bases from J, leaving 9 bases between. Per the germline V gene, CDR1 is SGHDN and CDR2 is FVKESK. There are 13 residues in the CDR3. The CDR3 is CASSQRGLETQYF. The CDR3 nucleotides are TGTGCCAGCAGCCAAAGGGGCTTGGAGACCCAGTACTTC.

CDR3 in amino acids: CATEERGLSYNEQFF. CDR3 DNA: TGTGCCACCGAGGAAAGAGGACTCTCCTACAATGAGCAGTTCTTC. The V and J genes are TRBV28 and TRBJ2-1, with a tentative D call TRBD2 (5 bases). CDR1 and CDR2 (germline): MDHEN, SYDVKM. The CDR3 totals 15 residues. The V end lost 10 bases, the J end lost 0 bases, and 16 bases lay between the germline ends.

V gene TRBV19 combines with J gene TRBJ1-2; perhaps TRBD1 as D (6 bases). The CDR3 runs 16 residues. The germline gives CDR1 LNHDA, CDR2 SQIVND (reference sequence). V was cut by 4 bases and J by 3 bases, with 18 bases left in between. The CDR3 is CASSTKEWGRDYGYTF. CDR3 in DNA: TGTGCCAGTAGTACCAAAGAGTGGGGGCGGGACTATGGCTACACCTTC.

This chain links TRBV18 with TRBJ1-5; no clear D gene. Germline loops: CDR1 KGHSH, CDR2 LQKENI. The CDR3 extends over 16 amino acids. The V end was cut by 3 bases, the J end by 0 bases, with 12 bases between. The CDR3 here is CASSPRTGHSNQPQHF. DNA of the CDR3: TGTGCCAGCTCACCCCGGACTGGTCATAGCAATCAGCCCCAGCATTTT. Supplemented by reference TRBV18 and TRBJ1-5, the full variable domain reads NAGVMQNPRHLVRRRGQEARLRCSPMKGHSHVYWYRQLPEEGLKFMVYLQKENIIDESGMPKERFSAEFPKEGPSILRIQQVVRGDSAAYFCASSPRTGHSNQPQHFGDGTRLSIL.

The rearrangement joins TRBV10-2 to TRBJ2-3; 7 bases fit TRBD2. In germline, CDR1 is WSHSY, CDR2 SAAADI. This CDR3 spans 16 amino acids. With V trimmed by 0 bases and J by 1 base, 4 bases remained unmatched. CDR3 amino acids: CASSESGGSGTDTQYF. As DNA, the CDR3 is TGCGCCAGCAGTGAGTCGGGGGGGAGTGGCACAGATACGCAGTATTTT.

The chain employs TRBV6-5 and TRBJ2-1, with TRBD2 identical over 9 bases. Germline CDR1 and CDR2: MNHEY and SVGAGI. V lost 2 bases and J lost 7; bases outside the gene matches: 9. The CDR3 contains 16 residues. The CDR3 DNA follows: TGTGCCAGCAGTTACCGTGAGGCTAGCGGGATGAATGAGCAGTTCTTC. Its protein product is CASSYREASGMNEQFF.

V is TRBV5-1 and J is TRBJ1-2; D gene unclear. The V end was cut by 2 bases, the J end by 8 bases, with 13 bases between. Germline assignment: CDR1 SGHRS and CDR2 YFSETQ. This CDR3 contains 13 residues. CDR3 nucleotide sequence: TGCGCCAGCAGCTTAGTACAGCAGATCGGCTACACCTTC. Amino acid sequence: CASSLVQQIGYTF.

The chain recombines TRBV4-1 with TRBJ2-1; 8 nucleotides match TRBD2. Germline CDR1 MGHRA, CDR2 YSYEKL. This CDR3 is built from 17 residues. J gave up 8 bases and V 3 bases, and 15 bases lay outside the gene matches. CDR3 sequence reads: CASSHTSGPGGMDEQFF. The CDR3 coding sequence is TGCGCCAGCAGCCATACTAGCGGACCCGGGGGGATGGATGAGCAGTTCTTC.

The rearrangement joins TRBV7-2 to TRBJ2-7; 8 nucleotides agree with TRBD2. V lost 5 bases to trimming and J lost 2 bases; unmatched junction nucleotides: 11. Germline lookup yields CDR1 SGHTA and CDR2 FQGNSA. CDR3 length: 16 residues. The CDR3 is CASSHSGAGGTYEQYF. The CDR3 nucleotides are TGTGCCAGCAGCCACTCGGGGGCGGGAGGAACCTACGAGCAGTACTTC.

The V call is TRBV7-8, the J call TRBJ2-7; a weak D match, TRBD1 (6 bases). V lost 4 bases to trimming and J lost 6 bases, with 13 bases between them. CDR3 length: 13 amino acids. Germline V gene sequence: CDR1 SGHVS, CDR2 FQNEAQ. The CDR3 bases are TGTGCCAGCAGCTATCTCAGGGGCGGCGAGCAGTACTTC. This translates into CASSYLRGGEQYF.

This sequence joins TRBV11-2 and TRBJ2-7; D is perhaps TRBD2 (6 bases). The CDR3 contains 16 residues. Between the trimmed V and J ends, which lost 2 bases and 0 bases, there was a span of 14 bases. CDR1 and CDR2 (germline): SGHAT, FQNNGV. CDR3 in DNA: TGTGCCAGCAGCTTACGGGGGACCACGAGCTCCTACGAGCAGTACTTC. Its translation: CASSLRGTTSSYEQYF.

The chain couples TRBV10-3 to TRBJ2-7, with D uncertain. The germline V gene has CDR1 ENHRY and CDR2 SYGVKD. This CDR3 contains 13 residues. With 5 bases removed from V and 3 bases from J, the gap between germline ends came to 11 bases. CDR3 DNA: TGTGCCATCAGTCCTTCAGACAACTACGAGCAGTACTTC. Residues: CAISPSDNYEQYF.

The chain is built from TRBV29-1 and TRBJ2-5; 10 bases fit TRBD1. The end of the DNA is better explained by TRBJ2-7, so the J call may be wrong. CDR3 length equals 13 residues. Germline V gives CDR1 SQVTM, CDR2 ANQGSEA. The CDR3 DNA follows: TGCAGCGTCACCCGGACAGGGGGTTACGAGCAGTACTTC. The encoded protein is CSVTRTGGYEQYF.

V is TRBV6-1 and J is TRBJ1-5; 12 nucleotides line up with TRBD1. In germline, CDR1 is MNHNS, CDR2 SASEGT. This CDR3 contains 15 residues. Trimming at V came to 5 bases and at J to 3 bases, leaving 2 bases not matched to a gene. The CDR3 sequence: CASSLGQGANQPQHF. The CDR3 DNA sequence: TGTGCCAGCAGTTTGGGACAGGGGGCCAATCAGCCCCAGCATTTT.

The rearrangement joins TRBV13 to TRBJ2-1, with a possible D match to TRBD2 (6 bases). With 3 bases removed from V and 0 bases from J, the gap between germline ends came to 18 bases. Germline CDR1 reads PRHDT; CDR2 reads FYEKMQ (reference sequence). The CDR3 sequence is 18 residues long. The chain's CDR3 is CASSFRRDVVSSYNEQFF. The CDR3 DNA sequence: TGTGCCAGCAGCTTCCGGAGGGACGTGGTGAGCTCCTACAATGAGCAGTTCTTC.

The V gene is TRBV10-1, the J gene TRBJ2-1; 7 bases align to TRBD2. Germline V gives CDR1 WNHNN, CDR2 SYGVQD (reference sequence). This CDR3 spans 13 amino acids. Germline trimming cut 6 bases from V and 8 bases from J; bases unmatched to any gene: 7. For the CDR3, the DNA is TGCGCCAGCAGCTTAAGACTAGCCGATGAGCAGTTCTTC. Its translation: CASSLRLADEQFF.

Worth noting for this clone: One end of the junction fails to match germline, which may point to a read error. The chain uses TRBV10-2 and TRBJ1-5, with a possible D match to TRBD1 (6 bases). CDR3 length: 14 amino acids. CDR1 and CDR2 from the germline V gene are WSHSY and SAAADI. CDR3 DNA sequence: TGCGCCAGCAGTGAACAGGGTGAGGCTCAGCCCCGGCATTTT. As protein: CASSEQGEAQPRHF.

V and J are TRBV18 and TRBJ2-2; D perhaps matches TRBD2 (5 bases). There are 14 residues in the CDR3. Trimming cost V 0 bases and J 6 bases, with 8 bases left between them. Germline V lookup: CDR1 KGHSH, CDR2 LQKENI. CDR3 DNA sequence: TGTGCCAGCTCACCACCGCTAGCCCCCGGGGAGCTGTTTTTT. It yields the protein CASSPPLAPGELFF.

V gene TRBV7-2 combines with J gene TRBJ1-1; 8 positions match TRBD1. Germline assignment: CDR1 SGHTA and CDR2 FQGNSA. The CDR3 runs 14 residues. V shed 5 bases and J 4 bases; nucleotides not matched to a gene: 6. CDR3: CASSDQGAGTEAFF. The CDR3 region has the DNA TGTGCCAGCAGCGATCAGGGGGCAGGCACTGAAGCTTTCTTT.

The chain recombines TRBV4-3 with TRBJ1-4; D remains unclear. This CDR3 comprises 17 residues. CDR1 LGHNA and CDR2 YSLEER come from the germline V gene. V lost 0 bases and J lost 6, with 17 bases in between. The CDR3, as DNA: TGCGCCAGCAGCCAAGACCGCCGGCAGGCGGGGTATGAAAAACTGTTTTTT. It encodes CASSQDRRQAGYEKLFF.

The J gene is TRBJ2-3, the V gene TRBV6-1; 10 bases fit TRBD2. Trimming took 1 base from V and 2 from J; bases not matched to a gene: 3. CDR1 and CDR2 (germline): MNHNS, SASEGT. The CDR3 covers 16 residues. The CDR3 DNA follows: TGTGCCAGCAGTGAAGATAGCGGGAGGCCCACAGATACGCAGTATTTT. Amino acid sequence: CASSEDSGRPTDTQYF.

The chain uses TRBV28 and TRBJ2-1; D might be TRBD2 (5 bases). V dropped 5 bases and J dropped 0 bases, with 17 bases sitting between them. Germline assignment: CDR1 MDHEN and CDR2 SYDVKM. The CDR3 sequence is 17 residues long. CDR3 sequence reads: CASSPGVGEGSYNEQFF. The CDR3 DNA reads as TGTGCCAGCAGTCCGGGTGTCGGGGAAGGCTCCTACAATGAGCAGTTCTTC.

The chain combines TRBV5-4 with TRBJ1-1; a possible D gene is TRBD1 (5 bases). This CDR3 has 14 amino acids. Germline CDR1 and CDR2: SGHNT and YYREEE (reference sequence). Trimming took off 2 bases at V and 6 bases at J, with 14 bases between the two ends. DNA for the CDR3: TGTGCCAGCAGCTTATCAAGCGGGGGAGCTGAAGCTTTCTTT. Translating it yields CASSLSSGGAEAFF.

The rearrangement links TRBV6-5 to TRBJ2-7; 10 nucleotides line up with TRBD2. The germline V gene has CDR1 MNHEY and CDR2 SVGAGI. The CDR3 extends over 15 amino acids. V trimming: 2 bases; J trimming: 4 bases; junction bases outside the gene matches: 5. In nucleotides, the CDR3 is TGTGCCAGCAGTTACGGGGCTAGCGGGAGTTACGAGCAGTACTTC. It yields the protein CASSYGASGSYEQYF.